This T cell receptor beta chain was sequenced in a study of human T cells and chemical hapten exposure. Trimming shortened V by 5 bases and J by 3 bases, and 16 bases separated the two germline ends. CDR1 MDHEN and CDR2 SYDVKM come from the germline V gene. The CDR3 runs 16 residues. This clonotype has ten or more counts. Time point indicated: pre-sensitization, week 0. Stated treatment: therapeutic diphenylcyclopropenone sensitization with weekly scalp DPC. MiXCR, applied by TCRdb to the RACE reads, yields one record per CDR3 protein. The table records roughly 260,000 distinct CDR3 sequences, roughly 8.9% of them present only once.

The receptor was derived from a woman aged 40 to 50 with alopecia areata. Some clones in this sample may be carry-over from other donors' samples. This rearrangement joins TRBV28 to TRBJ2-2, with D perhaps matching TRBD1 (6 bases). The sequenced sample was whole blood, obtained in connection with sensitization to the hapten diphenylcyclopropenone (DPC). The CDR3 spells CASSPSDSGHTGELFF. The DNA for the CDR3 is TGTGCCAGCAGTCCCTCGGACAGCGGTCACACCGGGGAGCTGTTTTTT.